The 5 T cell receptor beta chains reported below all come from one sample, sequenced in a study of shared clonotypes between healthy human individuals. CD8 cells regarded as naive lacked CD45RO, were positively chosen for CCR7, and omitted terminally differentiated effector memory CD45RA+ cells. TCRdb's copy holds only in-frame clones and misses some; the assay was immunoSEQ multiplex PCR. The repertoire includes about 2.1 million clones, 85% to 95% of them detected once, and around 1.7% sits in the top ten. The sequencing sample was made of naive CD8+ T cells from PBMCs. Receptors were obtained from a young man in good health. Some clones in this sample may be carry-over from other donors' samples.

About this clone: This sample also contains other DNA sequences that code for the same CDR3. The chain has TRBV30 and TRBJ2-1, with D perhaps matching TRBD1 or TRBD2 (5 bases each). This CDR3 spans 14 amino acids. Trimming removed 0 bases at V and 4 bases at J, with 10 bases between. The germline V gene has CDR1 GTSNPN and CDR2 SVGIG (reference sequence). CDR3 residues: CAWSVGAGYNEQFF. In DNA form, the CDR3 reads TGTGCCTGGAGTGTCGGGGCGGGTTACAATGAGCAGTTCTTC.

This chain joins TRBV27 and TRBJ2-3; 11 bases align to TRBD2. Germline V gene data show CDR1 as MNHEY and CDR2 as SMNVEV (reference sequence). The CDR3 contains 18 residues. J gave up 0 bases and V 4 bases, and 9 bases lay outside the gene matches. In nucleotides, the CDR3 is TGTGCCAGCAGTTCGATACGACTAGCGGGGTCTAGCACAGATACGCAGTATTTT. Translating it yields CASSSIRLAGSSTDTQYF.

CDR3 amino acids: CASSLDRSSTDTQYF. CDR3 nucleotide sequence: TGTGCCAGCAGCTTAGACAGATCCAGCACAGATACGCAGTATTTT. The rearrangement joins TRBV7-8 to TRBJ2-3; D ambiguous. CDR1 and CDR2 from the germline V gene are SGHVS and FQNEAQ. V was clipped by 1 base and J by 0 bases, with 8 bases between them. The CDR3 length is 15 residues. Combining the CDR3 with reference TRBV7-8 and TRBJ2-3 gives the whole variable domain GAGVSQSPRYKVAKRGQDVALRCDPISGHVSLFWYQQALGQGPEFLTYFQNEAQLDKSGLPSDRFFAERPEGSVSTLKIQRTQQEDSAVYLCASSLDRSSTDTQYFGPGTRLTVL.

The chain uses TRBV7-8 and TRBJ2-7; TRBD1 might be the D (6 bases). The CDR3 totals 15 residues. The V and J ends lost 5 bases and 6 bases respectively, with 20 bases between them. Germline assignment: CDR1 SGHVS and CDR2 FQNEAQ. CDR3: CASSGVVAGVGEQYF. CDR3 DNA: TGTGCCAGCAGCGGAGTGGTGGCAGGGGTTGGCGAGCAGTACTTC.

This clone has only one observation. The rearrangement joins TRBV20-1 to TRBJ2-3; maybe TRBD2 (5 bases). This CDR3 region has 9 residues. Germline loops: CDR1 DFQATT, CDR2 SNEGSKA (reference sequence). V was shortened by 8 bases and J by 6 bases, with 6 bases between the two germline ends. For the CDR3, the DNA is TGCAGTCCGGGGGATACGCAGTATTTT. Translating it yields CSPGDTQYF.